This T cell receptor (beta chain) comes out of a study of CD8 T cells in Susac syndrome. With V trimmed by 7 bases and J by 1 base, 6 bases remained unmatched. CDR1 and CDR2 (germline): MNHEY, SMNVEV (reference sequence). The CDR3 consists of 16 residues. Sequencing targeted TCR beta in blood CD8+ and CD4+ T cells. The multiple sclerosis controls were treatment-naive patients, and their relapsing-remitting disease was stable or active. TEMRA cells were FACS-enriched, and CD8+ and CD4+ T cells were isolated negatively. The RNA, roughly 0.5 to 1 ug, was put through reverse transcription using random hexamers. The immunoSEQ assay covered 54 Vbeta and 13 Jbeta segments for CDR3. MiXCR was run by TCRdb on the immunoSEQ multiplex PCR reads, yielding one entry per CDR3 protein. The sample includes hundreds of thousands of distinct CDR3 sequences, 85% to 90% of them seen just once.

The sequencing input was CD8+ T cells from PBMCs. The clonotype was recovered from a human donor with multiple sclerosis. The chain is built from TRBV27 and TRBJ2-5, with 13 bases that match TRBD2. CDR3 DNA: TGTGCCAGCAAGACGGGACTAGCGGGACCCCAAGAGACCCAGTACTTC. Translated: CASKTGLAGPQETQYF.